This TCR beta chain was retrieved from a study of technical replicates of blood from several donors. Unmatched junction bases numbered 10, after V lost 6 bases and J lost 7 bases. The CDR3 runs to 16 residues. Germline CDR1 and CDR2: LNHDA and SQIVND (reference sequence). Clones were read by immunoSEQ multiplex PCR, and TCRdb kept only the in-frame ones, dropping some. The sample holds almost 85,000 clones, almost 98% seen once. The rearrangement links TRBV19 to TRBJ1-5; 12 bases agree with TRBD1. The receptor was derived from a human donor in good health. Sequencing was done on a sample of T cells isolated from PBMCs. The CDR3 DNA reads TGTGCCAGTAGACACCCGGGACAGGGGGCAGGACAGCCCCAGCATTTT. It specifies CASRHPGQGAGQPQHF.